The 25 T cell receptor beta chains reported below all come from one sample, sequenced in a study of blood T cell repertoires in COVID-19. Clones were read by immunoSEQ multiplex PCR, and TCRdb kept only the in-frame ones, dropping some. The sample lists some 25,000 clones, around 82% occurring once. The sample was peripheral blood. The receptor set was obtained from a human donor in a cohort sampled during active COVID-19.

The chain combines TRBV12-3 or TRBV12-4 with TRBJ2-7; tentatively, D is TRBD1 (5 bases). The V end was cut by 8 bases, the J end by 3 bases, with 14 bases between. The CDR3 covers 13 residues. In DNA form, the CDR3 reads TGTGCCAGCGGTCCCAGGGTAGGCTACGAGCAGTACTTC. It yields the protein CASGPRVGYEQYF.

This chain connects TRBV4-2 to TRBJ1-1, with 7 nucleotides matching TRBD1. The trim removed 0 bases at V and 3 bases at J, leaving 4 bases unmatched. Germline-derived CDR1 and CDR2 are LGHNA and YNFKEQ. The CDR3 spans 15 residues. The CDR3 protein is CASSQDPGGHTEAFF. The DNA of the CDR3 is TGTGCCAGCAGCCAAGATCCAGGGGGACACACTGAAGCTTTCTTT.

The chain is built from TRBV5-1 and TRBJ1-2, with 7 bases that match TRBD1. The CDR3 length is 17 residues. The germline CDR1 and CDR2 sequences are SGHRS and YFSETQ. After removal of 5 bases from V and 6 bases from J, the junction contained 19 bases not matched to a gene. CDR3 DNA sequence: TGCGCCAGCAGTCTCGACTTTCTCGACAGGGACGAGGATGGCTACACCTTC. Translated, it gives CASSLDFLDRDEDGYTF.

V usage is TRBV11-3 and J usage is TRBJ1-3, with 10 positions matching TRBD1. Germline V CDR1 and CDR2: SGHNT, YENEEA. After removal of 3 bases from V and 7 bases from J, the junction contained 0 bases not matched to a gene. This CDR3 region has 13 residues. This CDR3 is CASSLGQGNTIYF. DNA of the CDR3: TGTGCCAGCAGCTTGGGACAGGGGAACACCATATATTTT.

This sequence joins TRBV18 and TRBJ1-1, with D perhaps matching TRBD1 (6 bases). CDR1 and CDR2 from the germline V gene are KGHSH and LQKENI. The CDR3 is 14 residues long. Trimming pared 2 bases from V and 6 bases from J, leaving 13 bases between. The CDR3 spells CASSPNRDAAEAFF. DNA of the CDR3: TGTGCCAGCTCACCAAACAGGGACGCGGCTGAAGCTTTCTTT.

By frequency in the sample, this clone is hyperexpanded. The V gene is TRBV25-1, the J gene TRBJ1-1, with D hard to call. This CDR3 has 10 residues. V gave up 6 bases and J gave up 8 bases, with 7 bases separating them. Germline V gene data show CDR1 as MGHDK and CDR2 as SYGVNS. As DNA, the CDR3 is TGTGCCAGCAGGGGAGGAGAAGCTTTCTTT. Its protein is CASRGGEAFF.

The chain couples TRBV6-5 to TRBJ2-4; 8 bases agree with TRBD2. Germline-derived CDR1 and CDR2 are MNHEY and SVGAGI. V gave up 5 bases and J gave up 2 bases; unmatched junction bases: 5. CDR3 length equals 15 residues. The CDR3 coding sequence is TGTGCCAGCAGTCTTCGGGGGGGGTCCAAAAACATTCAGTACTTC. This translates into CASSLRGGSKNIQYF.

The chain carries TRBV4-2 and TRBJ1-3, with a tentative D call TRBD1 (6 bases). The germline V gene has CDR1 LGHNA and CDR2 YNFKEQ. With 0 bases removed from V and 4 bases from J, the gap between germline ends came to 10 bases. The CDR3 totals 15 residues. The CDR3: CASSQERGPGNTIYF. The DNA of the CDR3 is TGTGCCAGCAGCCAAGAGCGGGGGCCCGGAAACACCATATATTTT.

The chain is built from TRBV4-2 and TRBJ2-5, with 13 bases identical to TRBD2. Germline CDR1 LGHNA, CDR2 YNFKEQ. V lost 4 bases, J lost 1 base, and 6 bases stayed unmatched. This CDR3 has 17 amino acids. The CDR3 spells CASSRGLAGARQETQYF. The DNA for the CDR3 is TGTGCCAGCAGCCGCGGACTAGCGGGGGCCCGCCAAGAGACCCAGTACTTC.

V usage is TRBV9 and J usage is TRBJ2-2; D is unclear. Per germline, CDR1 SGDLS and CDR2 YYNGEE. Trimming removed 1 base at V and 2 bases at J, with 6 bases between. The CDR3 extends over 14 amino acids. The DNA of the CDR3 is TGTGCCAGCAGCGTAATATTTAACACCGGGGAGCTGTTTTTT. Protein product: CASSVIFNTGELFF.

The chain employs TRBV11-2 and TRBJ2-7; 7 nucleotides line up with TRBD2. V lost 0 bases, J lost 3 bases, and 8 bases stayed unmatched. There are 16 residues in the CDR3. From germline, CDR1 is SGHAT and CDR2 FQNNGV. CDR3 sequence: CASSLETGGFLYEQYF. CDR3 nucleotide sequence: TGTGCCAGCAGCTTAGAAACCGGGGGGTTCCTCTACGAGCAGTACTTC. The entire variable domain, with the rest obtained from reference TRBV11-2 and TRBJ2-7, is as follows: EAGVAQSPRYKIIEKRQSVAFWCNPISGHATLYWYQQILGQGPKLLIQFQNNGVVDDSQLPKDRFSAERLKGVDSTLKIQPAKLEDSAVYLCASSLETGGFLYEQYFGPGTRLTVT.

The V call is TRBV21-1, the J call TRBJ2-6; the D call of TRBD1 is as the table states it, not checked on the DNA. TRBV21-1 has pseudogene status. The CDR3 has 17 residues. The CDR3 DNA sequence: TGTGCCAGCAGCAAAAGGACAGGGTTATCTGGGGCCAACGTCCTGACTTTC. It encodes CASSKRTGLSGANVLTF.

The rearrangement uses TRBV4-2 and TRBJ2-4; possibly TRBD2 for D (5 bases). The CDR3 loop spans 15 amino acids. Germline CDR1 is LGHNA and CDR2 is YNFKEQ. V was trimmed by 0 bases and J by 8 bases, leaving 14 bases between them. The CDR3 is CASSQDSVGGDIQYF. CDR3 nucleotides: TGTGCCAGCAGCCAAGATTCTGTAGGAGGCGACATTCAGTACTTC.

The chain recombines TRBV6-5 with TRBJ1-2, with 9 nucleotides matching TRBD1. V shed 6 bases and J 8 bases; nucleotides not matched to a gene: 13. Per germline, CDR1 MNHEY and CDR2 SVGAGI. The length of the CDR3 is 15 residues. Here the CDR3 reads CASSPLGQGPLGYTF. CDR3 in DNA: TGTGCCAGCAGCCCCCTGGGACAGGGCCCGTTAGGCTACACCTTC.

The chain carries TRBV7-8 and TRBJ1-2, with D hard to call. Germline loops: CDR1 SGHVS, CDR2 FQNEAQ. CDR3 length: 14 amino acids. V was pared by 1 base and J by 0 bases, with 6 bases between. CDR3 DNA: TGTGCCAGCAGCTTAGAACAGACTAACTATGGCTACACCTTC. Protein sequence: CASSLEQTNYGYTF.

The J gene is TRBJ2-5, the V gene TRBV18, with a possible D match to TRBD2 (5 bases). The CDR3 extends over 14 amino acids. Trimming cost V 5 bases and J 1 base, with 11 bases left between them. Germline-derived CDR1 and CDR2 are KGHSH and LQKENI. This chain's CDR3 is CASSEQLGQETQYF. In DNA form, the CDR3 reads TGTGCCAGCTCAGAACAACTAGGCCAAGAGACCCAGTACTTC.

This chain uses TRBV20-1 with TRBJ2-1; TRBD2 matches 10 bases. The CDR3 spans 15 residues. V shed 3 bases and J 8 bases; nucleotides not matched to a gene: 10. CDR1 is DFQATT, CDR2 SNEGSKA, per germline (reference sequence). In DNA form, the CDR3 reads TGCAGTGCTAGTGGGCTAGCGGGGGTGGCTTATGAGCAGTTCTTC. Translating it yields CSASGLAGVAYEQFF.

This clone was observed a few times. The V call is TRBV7-6, the J call TRBJ1-6, with 9 positions matching TRBD1. This CDR3 has 16 residues. Germline V gives CDR1 SGHVS, CDR2 FNYEAQ. V shed 4 bases and J 6 bases; nucleotides not matched to a gene: 7. DNA of the CDR3: TGTGCCAGCAGCTCACAAGGGACAGGGATTAATTCACCCCTCCACTTT. It specifies CASSSQGTGINSPLHF.

The chain carries TRBV19 and TRBJ2-1, with TRBD2 matching 7 bases. V lost 0 bases to trimming and J lost 4 bases; unmatched junction nucleotides: 0. Per the germline V gene, CDR1 is LNHDA and CDR2 is SQIVND (reference sequence). CDR3 length: 14 amino acids. CDR3 coding DNA: TGTGCCAGTAGTATAGAGCGGGGGTACAATGAGCAGTTCTTC. This sequence encodes CASSIERGYNEQFF.

The V call is TRBV4-1, the J call TRBJ1-3; D ambiguous. CDR3 size: 15 residues. Per germline, CDR1 MGHRA and CDR2 YSYEKL. V lost 2 bases, J lost 0 bases, and 8 bases lay in between. The CDR3 sequence is CASSQTESSGNTIYF. As DNA, the CDR3 is TGCGCCAGCAGCCAAACAGAGAGCTCTGGAAACACCATATATTTT.

This clone was recorded only once. This chain's CDR3 is CASRQGGSGNTIYF. CDR3 coding DNA: TGTGCCAGCAGGCAGGGTGGCTCTGGAAACACCATATATTTT. The chain combines TRBV6-5 with TRBJ1-3, with D maybe TRBD1 (5 bases). Germline CDR1 reads MNHEY; CDR2 reads SVGAGI. Trimming left V 6 bases short and J 0 bases short, with 9 bases between. CDR3 length equals 14 residues.

The rearrangement links TRBV14 to TRBJ1-2, with TRBD1 identical over 8 bases. Germline loops: CDR1 SGHDN, CDR2 FVKESK. CDR3 length: 12 residues. The V gene end was trimmed by 5 bases and the J gene end by 8 bases; junction bases not matched to a gene: 4. CDR3 bases: TGTGCCAGCAGCTTCAGGGGGCCGGGCTACACCTTC. This codes for CASSFRGPGYTF.

The genes are TRBV30 and TRBJ1-5, with TRBD1 matching 7 bases. This CDR3 spans 19 amino acids. Trimming took 4 bases from V and 2 from J; bases not matched to a gene: 20. Germline assignment: CDR1 GTSNPN and CDR2 SVGIG (reference sequence). CDR3 sequence (DNA): TGTGCCTGGAAATGCTATGGGGCAGGGGGATGGTATGGCAATCAGCCCCAGCATTTT. This sequence encodes CAWKCYGAGGWYGNQPQHF.

This clone came up once. The J gene is TRBJ1-2, the V gene TRBV10-2; D gene ambiguous. V was clipped by 1 base and J by 5 bases, with 5 bases between them. The CDR3 is 12 amino acids. Germline CDR1 is WSHSY and CDR2 is SAAADI. DNA of the CDR3: TGCGCCAGCAGTGAGTTGCAGTATGGCTACACCTTC. Translating it yields CASSELQYGYTF.

This rearrangement joins TRBV6-2 or TRBV6-3 to TRBJ2-5; 12 nucleotides agree with TRBD2. Per germline, CDR1 MNHEY and CDR2 SVGEGT. This CDR3 has 15 amino acids. J gave up 9 bases and V 6 bases, and 11 bases lay outside the gene matches. CDR3 in amino acids: CASSPGLAGRVAQYF. CDR3 nucleotide sequence: TGTGCCAGCAGCCCCGGACTAGCGGGGAGGGTGGCCCAGTACTTC.